This T cell receptor (beta chain) originates from a study of beta chain features in type 1 diabetes. This CDR3 region has 15 residues. V was trimmed by 4 bases and J by 0 bases, leaving 13 bases between them. From germline, CDR1 is SQVTM and CDR2 ANQGSEA. Comments on this clone: Its antigen is undetermined.

Points from the study as a whole: Reduced insertions and increased deletions marked VDJ junctions in type 1 diabetes patients. Cells that show high TCR expression could be over-represented by cDNA sequencing.

The authors sorted CD4+ naive, central memory, regulatory and stem cell-like memory cells via CD45RO/CCR7/CD25/CD127/CD95/CD27. TCRB transcripts that were expressed got sequenced, as all of the isolated RNA had been reverse transcribed. Sequencing was performed with immunoSEQ multiplex PCR; in TCRdb, only in-frame clones are kept and a portion is missing. The repertoire includes fewer than 250,000 clones, about 71% of them detected once, and around 0.05% sits in the top ten. What was sequenced was naive CD4+ T cells from blood. This rearrangement joins TRBV29-1 to TRBJ2-1, with D unclear. The clonotype was recovered from a man aged 25-45 years in good health. In nucleotides, the CDR3 is TGCAGCGTTGTATTGGGCGGCCTCTCCTACAATGAGCAGTTCTTC. This sequence encodes CSVVLGGLSYNEQFF.